A single sample gave rise to the 7 T cell receptor beta chains below, sequenced in a study of CD8 T cells in Susac syndrome. Reverse transcription of 0.5 to 1 ug RNA was performed with random hexamers. TCRdb ran MiXCR on the immunoSEQ multiplex PCR reads and lists one entry per CDR3 protein. The sample includes roughly 180,000 distinct CDR3 sequences, about 95% of them seen just once. The source material was CD4+ T cells from PBMCs. Receptor source: a human donor with Susac syndrome.

The chain links TRBV24-1 to TRBJ2-1; 8 bases are shared with TRBD2. V trimming: 4 bases; J trimming: 7 bases; junction bases outside the gene matches: 14. Germline V gene lookup returns CDR1 KGHDR and CDR2 SFDVKD. The CDR3 sequence is 17 residues long. This chain's CDR3 is CATSDSTGAGVLNEQFF. CDR3 DNA sequence: TGTGCCACCAGTGACTCCACGGGAGCGGGAGTGTTGAATGAGCAGTTCTTC.

The CDR3 here is CASSVETQYF. Written as DNA, the CDR3 is TGTGCCAGCAGTGTGGAGACCCAGTACTTC. The chain recombines TRBV2 with TRBJ2-5; D gene ambiguous. The CDR3 sequence is 10 residues long. The V gene lost 4 bases and the J gene lost 5 bases, with 2 bases spanning the gap. The germline CDR1 and CDR2 sequences are SNHLY and FYNNEI.

The chain is built from TRBV9 and TRBJ1-1; D not certain. Deletions cut 2 bases from V and 1 base from J, with 6 bases between. The CDR3 contains 13 residues. Per the germline V gene, CDR1 is SGDLS and CDR2 is YYNGEE. This CDR3 is CASSVGSNTEAFF. CDR3 in DNA: TGTGCCAGCAGCGTCGGGTCGAACACTGAAGCTTTCTTT.

V and J are TRBV15 and TRBJ1-2; TRBD1 matches 9 bases. The V segment lost 0 bases and the J segment 4 bases; nucleotides outside the gene matches: 12. Germline V gene data show CDR1 as LNHNV and CDR2 as YYDKDF (reference sequence). CDR3 size: 18 residues. CDR3 sequence (DNA): TGTGCCACCAGCAGAGATACGGAGGGACAGGGAATTGTCTATGGCTACACCTTC. Protein sequence: CATSRDTEGQGIVYGYTF. Supplemented by reference TRBV15 and TRBJ1-2, the full variable domain reads DAMVIQNPRYQVTQFGKPVTLSCSQTLNHNVMYWYQQKSSQAPKLLFHYYDKDFNNEADTPDNFQSRRPNTSFCFLDIRSPGLGDTAMYLCATSRDTEGQGIVYGYTFGSGTRLTVV.

This clonotype was seen only once. The chain joins TRBV11-2 to TRBJ2-1; 10 nucleotides agree with TRBD2. Germline V gene lookup returns CDR1 SGHAT and CDR2 FQNNGV. The CDR3 consists of 17 residues. V gave up 0 bases and J gave up 3 bases; unmatched junction bases: 5. The CDR3 sequence: CASSLDPASGSYNEQFF. The CDR3 DNA reads as TGTGCCAGCAGCTTAGATCCTGCTAGCGGGAGCTACAATGAGCAGTTCTTC.

This chain joins TRBV20-1 and TRBJ2-1, with D possibly matching TRBD2 (6 bases). The length of the CDR3 is 11 residues. The germline gives CDR1 DFQATT, CDR2 SNEGSKA (reference sequence). V lost 3 bases, J lost 9 bases, and 9 bases lay in between. CDR3 nucleotides: TGCAGTGCTAGGCGGGACGGTGAGCAGTTCTTC. Its protein is CSARRDGEQFF.

This chain joins TRBV24-1 and TRBJ1-1, with D possibly being TRBD1 (6 bases). The germline gives CDR1 KGHDR, CDR2 SFDVKD. Trimming removed 2 bases at V and 6 bases at J, with 12 bases between. The CDR3 is 14 amino acids. The CDR3 nucleotides read TGTGCCACCAGTGATTCGGACAGTCCGTCTGAAGCTTTCTTT. Its protein is CATSDSDSPSEAFF.